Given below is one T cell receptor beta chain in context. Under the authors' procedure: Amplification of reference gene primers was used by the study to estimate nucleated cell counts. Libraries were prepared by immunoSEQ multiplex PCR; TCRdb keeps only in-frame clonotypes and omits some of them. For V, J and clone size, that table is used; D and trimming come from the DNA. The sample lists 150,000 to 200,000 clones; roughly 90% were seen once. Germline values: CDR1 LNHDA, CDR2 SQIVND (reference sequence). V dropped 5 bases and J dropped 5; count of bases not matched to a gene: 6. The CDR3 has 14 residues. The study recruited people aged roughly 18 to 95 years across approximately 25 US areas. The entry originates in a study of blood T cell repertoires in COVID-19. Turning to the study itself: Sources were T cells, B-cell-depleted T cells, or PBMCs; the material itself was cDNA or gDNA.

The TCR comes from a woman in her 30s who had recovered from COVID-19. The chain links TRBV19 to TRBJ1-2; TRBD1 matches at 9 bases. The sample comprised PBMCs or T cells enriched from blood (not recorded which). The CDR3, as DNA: TGTGCCAGTAGTGCCCCGGGACAGGGATATGGCTACACCTTC. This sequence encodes CASSAPGQGYGYTF. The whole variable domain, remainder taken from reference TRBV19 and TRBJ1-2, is DGGITQSPKYLFRKEGQNVTLSCEQNLNHDAMYWYRQDPGQGLRLIYYSQIVNDFQKGDIAEGYSVSREKKESFPLTVTSAQKNPTAFYLCASSAPGQGYGYTFGSGTRLTVV.